Each of the 24 T cell receptor beta chains below was sequenced from the same sample in a study of T-cell memory formation after mild COVID-19. TCRdb processed the 5' RACE reads anew with MiXCR; each CDR3 protein has one entry. The profile shows 250,000 to 400,000 distinct CDR3 sequences, roughly an eighth of them singletons. Sequenced material: PBMCs or a T cell subset sorted from them (not recorded which). These receptors all come from a man between 18 and 29 years old who had mild COVID-19 (a few samples of this study predate the infection). Cell type and time point are not known.

In nucleotides, the CDR3 is TGTGCCAGCAGTCTGAGACTCGGGAACTATGGCTACACCTTC. It yields the protein CASSLRLGNYGYTF. The chain recombines TRBV12-3 or TRBV12-4 with TRBJ1-2; no firm D call. This CDR3 spans 14 amino acids. Trimming left V 5 bases short and J 2 bases short, with 12 bases between.

The table lists this clonotype with a few counts. The genes are TRBV6-5 and TRBJ2-2; D gene unclear. The ends were cut back, 0 bases at V and 6 bases at J, with 5 bases in the middle. This CDR3 spans 13 amino acids. Germline loops: CDR1 MNHEY, CDR2 SVGAGI. CDR3 DNA sequence: TGTGCCAGCAGTTACTCGAAACCCGGGGAGCTGTTTTTT. It translates to CASSYSKPGELFF.

In its sample, this clonotype was seen a few times. The chain carries TRBV24-1 and TRBJ2-1; D gene unclear. V gave up 4 bases and J gave up 7 bases, with 16 bases separating them. This CDR3 region has 15 residues. CDR1 and CDR2 (germline): KGHDR, SFDVKD. The CDR3 region is CATSEVKLWINEQFF. CDR3 in DNA: TGTGCCACCAGTGAGGTCAAGTTATGGATTAATGAGCAGTTCTTC.

This clonotype was counted many times. This rearrangement joins TRBV27 to TRBJ2-5; 8 bases fit TRBD2. CDR3 length: 17 residues. V lost 2 bases to trimming and J lost 2 bases; unmatched junction nucleotides: 10. Germline-derived CDR1 and CDR2 are MNHEY and SMNVEV (reference sequence). The CDR3 is CASSLGLPGLGQETQYF. Written as DNA, the CDR3 is TGTGCCAGCAGTTTAGGCCTACCGGGACTAGGGCAAGAGACCCAGTACTTC.

CDR3 amino acids: CASSLSREATETQYF. The DNA of the CDR3 is TGTGCCAGCAGCTTAAGTCGAGAGGCAACGGAGACCCAGTACTTC. The J gene is TRBJ2-5, the V gene TRBV7-9; D call uncertain. This CDR3 contains 15 residues. V gave up 2 bases and J gave up 5 bases, with 15 bases separating them. Germline assignment: CDR1 SEHNR and CDR2 FQNEAQ (reference sequence).

The chain recombines TRBV10-3 with TRBJ2-3; D remains ambiguous. The V gene lost 6 bases and the J gene lost 2 bases, with 9 bases spanning the gap. The CDR3 totals 13 residues. The germline CDR1 and CDR2 sequences are ENHRY and SYGVKD. CDR3 loop: CAIRPDDTDTQYF. The CDR3 region has the DNA TGTGCCATCAGACCGGACGACACAGATACGCAGTATTTT.

The chain combines TRBV24-1 with TRBJ2-3, with TRBD1 matching over 8 bases. The germline gives CDR1 KGHDR, CDR2 SFDVKD. This CDR3 comprises 16 residues. Trimming removed 4 bases from V and 2 bases from J; junction bases left unmatched: 7. The CDR3 reads CATSESGTGNTDTQYF. The CDR3 DNA reads as TGTGCCACCAGTGAATCCGGGACAGGAAACACAGATACGCAGTATTTT.

This clonotype was seen a few times. This rearrangement joins TRBV28 to TRBJ1-4; D might be TRBD1 (5 bases). There are 16 residues in the CDR3. The germline CDR1 and CDR2 sequences are MDHEN and SYDVKM. With 4 bases removed from V and 10 bases from J, the gap between germline ends came to 22 bases. The CDR3 region is CASSSGRQGVLVKLFF. The CDR3 DNA reads as TGTGCCAGCAGTTCCGGAAGGCAGGGCGTATTGGTAAAACTGTTTTTT.

The chain employs TRBV4-1 and TRBJ1-5, with D possibly being TRBD1 (6 bases). The V end lost 4 bases, the J end lost 2 bases, and 18 bases lay between the germline ends. Germline loops: CDR1 MGHRA, CDR2 YSYEKL. The CDR3 contains 17 residues. CDR3 sequence reads: CASSLVPGEYRNQPQHF. The CDR3 DNA reads TGCGCCAGCAGCCTCGTGCCAGGGGAATATCGCAATCAGCCCCAGCATTTT.

The J gene is TRBJ2-2, the V gene TRBV2; D perhaps matches TRBD1 (6 bases). V was pared by 2 bases and J by 6 bases, with 10 bases between. The CDR3 covers 14 residues. Looked up from germline, CDR1 is SNHLY and CDR2 is FYNNEI. The CDR3 protein is CASSEQAGAGELFF. The CDR3 coding sequence is TGTGCCAGCAGTGAACAGGCAGGGGCCGGGGAGCTGTTTTTT. The whole variable domain, remainder taken from reference TRBV2 and TRBJ2-2, is EPEVTQTPSHQVTQMGQEVILRCVPISNHLYFYWYRQILGQKVEFLVSFYNNEISEKSEIFDDQFSVERPDGSNFTLKIRSTKLEDSAMYFCASSEQAGAGELFFGEGSRLTVL.

With regard to this clonotype: This sequence may be a read error, since a much larger clone differs from it by one base. V and J are TRBV7-9 and TRBJ1-5; D is unresolved. Trimming took off 1 base at V and 5 bases at J, with 6 bases between the two ends. Germline loops: CDR1 SEHNR, CDR2 FQNEAQ (reference sequence). The CDR3 covers 13 residues. The CDR3 loop reads CASSLDLDQPQHF. The DNA of the CDR3 is TGTGCCAGCAGCTTAGATTTGGATCAGCCCCAGCATTTT.

The rearrangement links TRBV12-3 or TRBV12-4 to TRBJ2-7, with 8 bases fitting TRBD1. There are 13 residues in the CDR3. The V segment lost 5 bases and the J segment 7 bases; nucleotides outside the gene matches: 7. This CDR3 reads CASSPTGEEEQYF. Written as DNA, the CDR3 is TGTGCCAGCAGTCCGACAGGGGAGGAAGAGCAGTACTTC.

J is TRBJ1-6 and V is TRBV11-1; tentative D call: TRBD1 (5 bases). This CDR3 comprises 13 residues. The V end was cut by 5 bases, the J end by 10 bases, with 12 bases between. CDR1 is SGHAT, CDR2 FQDESV, per germline (reference sequence). The CDR3 DNA reads TGTGCCAGCAGCATGGGACGTGGATCACCCCTCCACTTT. Protein sequence: CASSMGRGSPLHF.

The chain recombines TRBV7-2 with TRBJ1-2; TRBD1 matches at 8 bases. Germline trimming cut 5 bases from V and 4 bases from J; bases unmatched to any gene: 9. The CDR3 totals 15 residues. From germline, CDR1 is SGHTA and CDR2 FQGNSA. The CDR3 spells CASSPAGQELYGYTF. Written as DNA, the CDR3 is TGTGCCAGCAGCCCGGCGGGACAGGAGCTCTATGGCTACACCTTC.

This clonotype was found a few times. The chain employs TRBV4-1 and TRBJ1-2; the match to TRBD1 covers 8 bases. The trim removed 3 bases at V and 10 bases at J, leaving 10 bases unmatched. Germline-derived CDR1 and CDR2 are MGHRA and YSYEKL. This CDR3 has 14 residues. CDR3 in DNA: TGCGCCAGCAGCCATTTTGGCAGGGGGCACGACTACACCTTC. Protein: CASSHFGRGHDYTF.

This chain joins TRBV7-2 and TRBJ1-2, with 8 bases aligning to TRBD1. The germline V gene has CDR1 SGHTA and CDR2 FQGNSA. This CDR3 has 17 amino acids. V shed 1 base and J 2 bases; nucleotides not matched to a gene: 9. The CDR3 loop reads CASSLESQGAPNYGYTF. For the CDR3, the DNA is TGTGCCAGCAGCTTAGAATCCCAGGGGGCTCCGAACTATGGCTACACCTTC. The full variable domain, in which reference TRBV7-2 and TRBJ1-2 provide the parts outside the CDR3, is GAGVSQSPSNKVTEKGKDVELRCDPISGHTALYWYRQSLGQGLEFLIYFQGNSAPDKSGLPSDRFSAERTGGSVSTLTIQRTQQEDSAVYLCASSLESQGAPNYGYTFGSGTRLTVV.

The rearrangement links TRBV18 to TRBJ1-5; D is ambiguous. The CDR3 is 13 residues long. Per germline, CDR1 KGHSH and CDR2 LQKENI. The V end lost 6 bases, the J end lost 0 bases, and 6 bases lay between the germline ends. CDR3 sequence (DNA): TGTGCCAGCTCCGGGGATAGCAATCAGCCCCAGCATTTT. Residues: CASSGDSNQPQHF.

This chain uses TRBV15 with TRBJ1-6; no definite D call. Germline CDR1 reads LNHNV; CDR2 reads YYDKDF (reference sequence). This CDR3 is 14 amino acids long. Trimming left V 2 bases short and J 13 bases short, with 15 bases between. The CDR3 is CATSRQLAPSPLHF. CDR3 coding DNA: TGTGCCACCAGCAGACAACTGGCCCCTTCTCCCCTCCACTTT.

This clonotype was seen only a few times. The chain couples TRBV7-9 to TRBJ2-5; no clear D. This CDR3 comprises 13 residues. The ends were cut back, 5 bases at V and 2 bases at J, with 9 bases in the middle. Germline V gene sequence: CDR1 SEHNR, CDR2 FQNEAQ (reference sequence). CDR3 protein: CASSKVYQETQYF. CDR3 bases: TGTGCCAGCAGCAAAGTCTATCAAGAGACCCAGTACTTC.

This clonotype was detected a few times. The chain links TRBV6-5 to TRBJ2-2; D call uncertain. Germline CDR1 and CDR2: MNHEY and SVGAGI. Trimming took off 5 bases at V and 6 bases at J, with 10 bases between the two ends. This CDR3 has 13 residues. As DNA, the CDR3 is TGTGCCAGCAGTCACGTCGGAGCCGGGGAGCTGTTTTTT. Translated: CASSHVGAGELFF.

This clonotype was seen only a few times. Here the CDR3 reads CAISESIQGNQPQHF. DNA for the CDR3: TGTGCCATCAGTGAGTCGATCCAGGGAAATCAGCCCCAGCATTTT. The chain uses TRBV10-3 and TRBJ1-5, with D maybe TRBD1 (5 bases). The V end was cut by 0 bases, the J end by 4 bases, with 10 bases between. Germline values: CDR1 ENHRY, CDR2 SYGVKD. CDR3 length: 15 amino acids.

The rearrangement links TRBV6-5 to TRBJ2-7; D is unclear. CDR3 size: 13 residues. Looked up from germline, CDR1 is MNHEY and CDR2 is SVGAGI. With 2 bases removed from V and 2 bases from J, the gap between germline ends came to 7 bases. In DNA, the CDR3 is TGTGCCAGCAGTTACGGTAGGACCTACGAGCAGTACTTC. Its translation is CASSYGRTYEQYF.

This clonotype has just a few counts. This rearrangement joins TRBV6-5 to TRBJ2-7; D possibly corresponds to TRBD1 (5 bases). This CDR3 is built from 11 residues. CDR1 and CDR2 (germline): MNHEY, SVGAGI. V dropped 11 bases and J dropped 11 bases, with 19 bases sitting between them. The CDR3 here is CAAGDSRLKYF. CDR3 nucleotide sequence: TGTGCCGCCGGCGACAGCCGATTAAAGTACTTC.

This clonotype was counted a few times. The chain combines TRBV7-2 with TRBJ1-6; D is ambiguous. The CDR3 extends over 14 amino acids. Germline lookup yields CDR1 SGHTA and CDR2 FQGNSA. Trimming stripped 3 bases from V and 4 bases from J, with 7 bases between. CDR3 in DNA: TGTGCCAGCAGCTTGAGCCAGTATAATTCACCCCTCCACTTT. Encoded protein: CASSLSQYNSPLHF.